Listed below are T cell receptor beta chains from one sample, sequenced in a study of cytomegalovirus exposure and HLA in healthy donors. Only in-frame clones appear in the TCRdb table, and some are missing; sequencing was by immunoSEQ multiplex PCR. The sample contains roughly 200,000 clones, approximately 88% of which appear only once. The sequencing sample was made of PBMCs. Receptor source: a boy aged 2 to 10 in good health and CMV-seronegative. Each CDR3 is given with its conserved first and last residue. A D gene is named only where the DNA matches it firmly. Clone sizes are given selectively: once, few, many, or a class where the clone is expanded.

D	size	V	J	DNA	CDR3
TRBD1	NA	TRBV10-1	TRBJ2-7	TGCGCCAGCCCCCCGGACAGGGTGAACGAGCAGTACTTC	CASPPDRVNEQYF
TRBD1	NA	TRBV2	TRBJ1-2	TGTGCCAGCAGGGGGACAGCATATGGCTACACCTTC	CASRGTAYGYTF
NA	NA	TRBV6-6	TRBJ1-1	TGTGCCAGTAGCATGGGTGGTACTGAAGCTTTCTTT	CASSMGGTEAFF
NA	NA	TRBV7-9	TRBJ1-1	TGTGCCAGCAGCTTTATGGGTTTTTGGGCGTCTGAAGCTTTCTTT	CASSFMGFWASEAFF
NA	NA	TRBV13	TRBJ2-7	TGTGCCAGCAGCCCAGCGGCAGGTCATCCCTACGAGCAGTACTTC	CASSPAAGHPYEQYF
NA	NA	TRBV7-2	TRBJ2-3	TGTGCCAGCAGCTATCTAGTGCCGGATACGCAGTATTTT	CASSYLVPDTQYF
TRBD2	NA	TRBV6-5	TRBJ2-1	TGTGCCAGCACCGTACTAGCGGGAGGATCCAATGAGCAGTTCTTC	CASTVLAGGSNEQFF
NA	NA	TRBV4-2	TRBJ2-5	TGTGCCAGCAGCCAAGATTTACTGGAGACCCAGTACTTC	CASSQDLLETQYF
TRBD1	NA	TRBV19	TRBJ2-2	TGTGCCAGTATAGGCAGGGGGCTTTCCGGGGAGCTGTTTTTT	CASIGRGLSGELFF
TRBD1	NA	TRBV5-1	TRBJ2-3	TGCGCCAGCAGCTCGGGGACAGGGGGTCGATCTAGCACAGATACGCAGTATTTT	CASSSGTGGRSSTDTQYF
NA	NA	TRBV7-2	TRBJ2-7	TGTGCCAGCAGCTTACTGTACGAGCAGTACTTC	CASSLLYEQYF
NA	NA	TRBV6-1	TRBJ1-1	TGTGCCAGCAGCTCAGGGGAGGGCACTGAAGCTTTCTTT	CASSSGEGTEAFF
TRBD2	NA	TRBV7-2	TRBJ2-3	TGTGCCAGCAGCGGACGGACTAGCCCGAGCACAGATACGCAGTATTTT	CASSGRTSPSTDTQYF
TRBD2	NA	TRBV27	TRBJ2-2	TGTGCCAGCAGTTACCTAGCGGGGGGGCCCCACACCGGGGAGCTGTTTTTT	CASSYLAGGPHTGELFF
NA	NA	TRBV7-2	TRBJ2-1	TGTGCCAGCAGCCGGATAGCGGAGTCGTACAATGAGCAGTTCTTC	CASSRIAESYNEQFF
NA	NA	TRBV5-4	TRBJ1-5	TGTGCCAGCAGCTTAGGAGATCAGCCCCAGCATTTT	CASSLGDQPQHF
NA	NA	TRBV23-1	TRBJ2-1	TGCGCCAGCAGTCAATCTAAGCCCTACAATGAGCAGTTCTTC	CASSQSKPYNEQFF
NA	NA	TRBV28	TRBJ1-5	TGTGCCAGCAGCCGAGGACAGTTAGGCAATCAGCCCCAGCATTTT	CASSRGQLGNQPQHF
NA	NA	TRBV4-1	TRBJ2-2	TGCGCCAGCAGCTCGGGACATTCCACCGGGGAGCTGTTTTTT	CASSSGHSTGELFF
TRBD2	NA	TRBV6-1	TRBJ2-7	TGTGCCAGCAGTGAACCAACGGGAGGGAGGGGTTACGAGCAGTACTTC	CASSEPTGGRGYEQYF
NA	NA	TRBV6-1	TRBJ2-1	TGTGCCAGCAGCCCCGGGAAAAGCTCCTACAATGAGCAGTTCTTC	CASSPGKSSYNEQFF
NA	NA	TRBV11-3	TRBJ1-1	TGTGCCAGCAGCTTGGAGGCGGGTCGTGAAGCTTTCTTT	CASSLEAGREAFF
TRBD2	NA	TRBV19	TRBJ2-7	TGTGCCAGTAGTATAACGACTAGCGGTTCCTACGAGCAGTACTTC	CASSITTSGSYEQYF
TRBD1	few	TRBV6-5	TRBJ1-4	TGTGCCAGCAGTTACTCGGGACAGCCTTGGGGGAAACTGTTTTTT	CASSYSGQPWGKLFF
NA	NA	TRBV19	TRBJ2-1	TGTGCCAGTAGTATTTCCACTAGTCTACCCCACTCCTACAATGAGCAGTTCTTC	CASSISTSLPHSYNEQFF
NA	NA	TRBV5-6	TRBJ1-6	TGTGCCAGCAGCATGAACAGCCATAATTCACCCCTCCACTTT	CASSMNSHNSPLHF
TRBD2	NA	TRBV5-4	TRBJ2-3	TGTGCCAGCAGCTTCGCGGGAGGGCGGGTAGATACGCAGTATTTT	CASSFAGGRVDTQYF
TRBD1	NA	TRBV29-1	TRBJ2-3	TGCAGCGTTGAAGACCCCGGTGGCAGGGGGCGCTTCACAGATACGCAGTATTTT	CSVEDPGGRGRFTDTQYF
NA	NA	TRBV21-1	TRBJ2-7	TGTGCCAGCAGCAAACGACACAGGTCCACCTCCTACGAGCAGTACTTC	CASSKRHRSTSYEQYF
TRBD2	NA	TRBV5-1	TRBJ2-1	TGCGCCAGCAGAGGGACTAGCGGGCACAATGAGCAGTTCTTC	CASRGTSGHNEQFF
NA	NA	TRBV25-1	TRBJ2-2	TGTGCCAGCAGCGGGGGAGTGAACACCGGGGAGCTGTTTTTT	CASSGGVNTGELFF
NA	NA	TRBV6-1	TRBJ2-7	TGTGCCAGCACCCCCCAATGGAGGGGTCGGGAGCAGTACTTC	CASTPQWRGREQYF
TRBD2	NA	TRBV9	TRBJ2-1	TGTGCCAGCAGCGTAGCGGCTAGCGGGAGCCATAACAATGAGCAGTTCTTC	CASSVAASGSHNNEQFF
NA	NA	TRBV19	TRBJ1-2	TGTGCCAGTCGTCCCCCGGGGGTCATGGATGGCTACACCTTC	CASRPPGVMDGYTF
NA	NA	TRBV7-6	TRBJ2-5	TGTGCCAGCAGCTCCGCCCGCGGAGCCCAAGAGACCCAGTACTTC	CASSSARGAQETQYF
NA	NA	TRBV6-5	TRBJ1-6	TGTGCCAGCAGTGACAGAAATAATTCACCCCTCCACTTT	CASSDRNNSPLHF
NA	once	TRBV11-2	TRBJ2-7	TGTGCCAGCAGCTTATCGGACTCTCTCTACGAGCAGTACTTC	CASSLSDSLYEQYF
NA	NA	TRBV7-2	TRBJ2-7	TGTGCCAGCAGCTTATCGGGGGCCTACGAGCAGTACTTC	CASSLSGAYEQYF
TRBD1	NA	TRBV19	TRBJ2-3	TGTGCCAGTAGACCGGGACAGGGGAACACAGATACGCAGTATTTT	CASRPGQGNTDTQYF
TRBD1	once	TRBV10-2	TRBJ1-4	TGCGCCAGCAGTGAGTCACAGGGGACCCATGAAAAACTGTTTTTT	CASSESQGTHEKLFF
TRBD2	NA	TRBV13	TRBJ2-1	TGTGCCAGCAGCTCACAACTAGCGGGAGGGAAATACAATGAGCAGTTCTTC	CASSSQLAGGKYNEQFF
TRBD1	few	TRBV5-6	TRBJ2-7	TGTGCCAGCAGCTCGGGGGACAGGGGAACCGAGCAGTACTTC	CASSSGDRGTEQYF
TRBD2	NA	TRBV12-5	TRBJ2-1	TGTGCTAGTGGTTTGGTTCAGACTAGCAGCGTTGATAATGAGCAGTTCTTC	CASGLVQTSSVDNEQFF
TRBD1	NA	TRBV25-1	TRBJ1-6	TGTGCCAGCAGTGAATTTGGGTGGACAGGGGTCAATTCACCCCTCCACTTT	CASSEFGWTGVNSPLHF
TRBD2	NA	TRBV14	TRBJ2-5	TGTGCCAGCAGCCAGACCGGGACTAGCGGGGGTTGGTACCAAGAGACCCAGTACTTC	CASSQTGTSGGWYQETQYF
NA	NA	TRBV6-5	TRBJ1-2	TGTGCCAGCAGTGAAACAGACAGGTCGGAGGGCTACACCTTC	CASSETDRSEGYTF
NA	NA	TRBV27	TRBJ1-2	TGTGCCAGCAGTTTGGAACAGGGAGTAGGCTACACCTTC	CASSLEQGVGYTF
NA	NA	TRBV30	TRBJ1-3	TGTGCCTGGAGTAGGACAGAGGGAAACACCATATATTTT	CAWSRTEGNTIYF
NA	NA	TRBV13	TRBJ2-5	TGTGCCAGCAGCACCGGGAATGAAAAAGGAACCCAGTACTTC	CASSTGNEKGTQYF
TRBD2	once	TRBV30	TRBJ2-3	TGTGCCTGGAGTGTTAAGGGACTAGCGTTCGGGGGCACAGATACGCAGTATTTT	CAWSVKGLAFGGTDTQYF
NA	NA	TRBV5-4	TRBJ1-5	TGTGCCAGCAGCTTGGCCGGGGGCAATCAGCCCCAGCATTTT	CASSLAGGNQPQHF
NA	NA	TRBV27	TRBJ1-5	TGTGCCAGCAGTCAGGGTTATAGCAATCAGCCCCAGCATTTT	CASSQGYSNQPQHF
NA	NA	TRBV18	TRBJ2-5	TGTGCCAGCTCACCACCTGCGGCGGCCCAAGAGACCCAGTACTTC	CASSPPAAAQETQYF